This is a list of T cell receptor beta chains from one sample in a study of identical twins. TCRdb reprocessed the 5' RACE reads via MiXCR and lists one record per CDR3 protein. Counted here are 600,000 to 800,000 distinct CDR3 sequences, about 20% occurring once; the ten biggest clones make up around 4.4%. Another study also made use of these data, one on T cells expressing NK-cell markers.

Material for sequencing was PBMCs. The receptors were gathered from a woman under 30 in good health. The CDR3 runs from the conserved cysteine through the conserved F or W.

CDR3aa: CSARGSGGAYYGYTF
v_gene: TRBV20-1
len: 15
j_gene: TRBJ1-2

CDR3aa: CASRGPRDSLYEQYF
v_gene: TRBV6-1
len: 15
j_gene: TRBJ2-7

CDR3aa: CASSPGTAGTQYF
v_gene: TRBV5-1
len: 13
j_gene: TRBJ2-5

CDR3aa: CASSLEGGLSTDTQYF
v_gene: TRBV7-8
len: 16
j_gene: TRBJ2-3

CDR3aa: CATSEVQLSWNTEAFF
v_gene: TRBV24-1
len: 16
j_gene: TRBJ1-1

CDR3aa: CASTFSSYEQYF
v_gene: TRBV5-6
len: 12
j_gene: TRBJ2-7

CDR3aa: CASSLSPSMTPDTAYEQYF
v_gene: TRBV27
len: 19
j_gene: TRBJ2-7

CDR3aa: CAIRSGSTGELFF
v_gene: TRBV10-3
len: 13
j_gene: TRBJ2-2

CDR3aa: CSAIGEPAGYEQFF
v_gene: TRBV20-1
len: 14
j_gene: TRBJ2-1

CDR3aa: CASSPPRGEDEKLFF
v_gene: TRBV18
len: 15
j_gene: TRBJ1-4

CDR3aa: CASSWFPYTDTQYF
v_gene: TRBV12-3/TRBV12-4
len: 14
j_gene: TRBJ2-3

CDR3aa: CSVEGAEETQYF
v_gene: TRBV29-1
len: 12
j_gene: TRBJ2-5

CDR3aa: CASSQDITKGRNTEAFF
v_gene: TRBV4-3
len: 17
j_gene: TRBJ1-1

CDR3aa: CASSFLAGAEAFF
v_gene: TRBV7-2
len: 13
j_gene: TRBJ1-1

CDR3aa: CASSARVAGFTDTQYF
v_gene: TRBV6-1
len: 16
j_gene: TRBJ2-3

CDR3aa: CASSSGTTNTGELFF
v_gene: TRBV5-1
len: 15
j_gene: TRBJ2-2

CDR3aa: CASSRLAGGPDTQYF
v_gene: TRBV6-4
len: 15
j_gene: TRBJ2-3

CDR3aa: CSAHGTDTQYF
v_gene: TRBV20-1
len: 11
j_gene: TRBJ2-3

CDR3aa: CSVMGTEAFF
v_gene: TRBV29-1
len: 10
j_gene: TRBJ1-1

CDR3aa: CSARDQTSGNYEQYF
v_gene: TRBV20-1
len: 15
j_gene: TRBJ2-7

CDR3aa: CASSSGAGTDTQYF
v_gene: TRBV6-5
len: 14
j_gene: TRBJ2-3

CDR3aa: CASGRGYSNQPQHF
v_gene: TRBV9
len: 14
j_gene: TRBJ1-5

CDR3aa: CAITESRASGPKSGEQYF
v_gene: TRBV10-3
len: 18
j_gene: TRBJ2-7

CDR3aa: CASKQETQYF
v_gene: TRBV9
len: 10
j_gene: TRBJ2-5

CDR3aa: CSATELYGYTF
v_gene: TRBV20-1
len: 11
j_gene: TRBJ1-2

CDR3aa: CASSSTSGSGVTQYF
v_gene: TRBV7-2
len: 15
j_gene: TRBJ2-3

CDR3aa: CAIKGDGYGYTF
v_gene: TRBV25-1
len: 12
j_gene: TRBJ1-2

CDR3aa: CASSQTGTSGGRGTQYF
v_gene: TRBV7-3
len: 17
j_gene: TRBJ2-5

CDR3aa: CSARVWGPTDTQYF
v_gene: TRBV20-1
len: 14
j_gene: TRBJ2-3

CDR3aa: CSAIWDSIPYEQYF
v_gene: TRBV20-1
len: 14
j_gene: TRBJ2-7

CDR3aa: CASSLFLAGGSGNEQFF
v_gene: TRBV7-2
len: 17
j_gene: TRBJ2-1

CDR3aa: CSARNLFEQYF
v_gene: TRBV20-1
len: 11
j_gene: TRBJ2-7

CDR3aa: CASSEGTGQIGELFF
v_gene: TRBV12-3/TRBV12-4
len: 15
j_gene: TRBJ2-2

CDR3aa: CASSSIAGSTYNEQFF
v_gene: TRBV5-4
len: 16
j_gene: TRBJ2-1

CDR3aa: CACSTGGIREQYF
v_gene: TRBV6-5
len: 13
j_gene: TRBJ2-7

CDR3aa: CASSFDSGSGNIQYF
v_gene: TRBV6-2/TRBV6-3
len: 15
j_gene: TRBJ2-4

CDR3aa: CAEAGLGEQPNEQFF
v_gene: TRBV7-9
len: 15
j_gene: TRBJ2-1

CDR3aa: CASSSVGQNTGELFF
v_gene: TRBV7-8
len: 15
j_gene: TRBJ2-2

CDR3aa: CSVEDPRKRDTQYF
v_gene: TRBV29-1
len: 14
j_gene: TRBJ2-3

CDR3aa: CASSFEGGSYEQYF
v_gene: TRBV7-2
len: 14
j_gene: TRBJ2-7

CDR3aa: CASSGRRRSSYNEQFF
v_gene: TRBV28
len: 16
j_gene: TRBJ2-1

CDR3aa: CSVGLAGTSSYNEQFF
v_gene: TRBV29-1
len: 16
j_gene: TRBJ2-1

CDR3aa: CSADLGSMRDPETQYF
v_gene: TRBV20-1
len: 16
j_gene: TRBJ2-5

CDR3aa: CSARGYEQFF
v_gene: TRBV29-1
len: 10
j_gene: TRBJ2-1

CDR3aa: CASSQGFGDSSYEQYF
v_gene: TRBV4-3
len: 16
j_gene: TRBJ2-7